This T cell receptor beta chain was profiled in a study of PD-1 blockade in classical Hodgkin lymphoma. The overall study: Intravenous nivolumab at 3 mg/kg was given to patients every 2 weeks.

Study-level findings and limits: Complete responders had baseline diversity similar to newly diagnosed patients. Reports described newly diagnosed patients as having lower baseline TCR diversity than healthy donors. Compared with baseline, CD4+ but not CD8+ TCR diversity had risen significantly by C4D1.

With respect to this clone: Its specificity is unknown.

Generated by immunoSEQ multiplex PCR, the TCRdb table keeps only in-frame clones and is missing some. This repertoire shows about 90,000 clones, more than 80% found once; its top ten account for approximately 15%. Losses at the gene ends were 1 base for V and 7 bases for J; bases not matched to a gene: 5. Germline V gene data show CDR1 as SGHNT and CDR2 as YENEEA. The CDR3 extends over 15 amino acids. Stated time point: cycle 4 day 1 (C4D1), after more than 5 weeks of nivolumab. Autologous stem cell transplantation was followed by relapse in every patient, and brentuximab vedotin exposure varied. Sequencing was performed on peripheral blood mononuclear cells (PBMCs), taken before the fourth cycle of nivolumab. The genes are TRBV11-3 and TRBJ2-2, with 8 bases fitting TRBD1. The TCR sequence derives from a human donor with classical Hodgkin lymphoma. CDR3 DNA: TGTGCCAGCAGCTTAGGAGGTGGACAGGGCGGGGAGCTGTTTTTT. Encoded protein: CASSLGGGQGGELFF.